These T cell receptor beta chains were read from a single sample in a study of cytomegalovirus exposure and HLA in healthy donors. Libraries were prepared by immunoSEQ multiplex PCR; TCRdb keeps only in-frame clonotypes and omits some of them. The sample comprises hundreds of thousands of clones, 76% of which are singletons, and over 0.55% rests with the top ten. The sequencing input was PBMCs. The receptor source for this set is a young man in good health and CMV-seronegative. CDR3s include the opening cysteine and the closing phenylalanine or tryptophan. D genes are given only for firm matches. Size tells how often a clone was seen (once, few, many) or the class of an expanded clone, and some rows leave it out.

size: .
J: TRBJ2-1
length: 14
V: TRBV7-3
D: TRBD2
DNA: TGTGCCAGCAGCCGACGACTAGCCCAAAATGAGCAGTTCTTC
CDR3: CASSRRLAQNEQFF

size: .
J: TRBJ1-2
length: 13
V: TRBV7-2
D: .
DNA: TGTGCCAGCAGCCCGCGTAGCCCGGTTGGCTACACCTTC
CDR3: CASSPRSPVGYTF

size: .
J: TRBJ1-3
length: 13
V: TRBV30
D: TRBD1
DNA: TGTGCCTGGAGTGTATCGACAGGGGACACCATATATTTT
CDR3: CAWSVSTGDTIYF

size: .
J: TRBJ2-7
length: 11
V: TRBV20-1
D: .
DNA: TGCAGCCTGTGGGGGAGGTACGAGCAGTACTTC
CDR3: CSLWGRYEQYF

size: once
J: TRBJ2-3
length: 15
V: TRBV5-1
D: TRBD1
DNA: TGCGCCAGCAGCGGAAGGACAGGGGGGTCAGATACGCAGTATTTT
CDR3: CASSGRTGGSDTQYF

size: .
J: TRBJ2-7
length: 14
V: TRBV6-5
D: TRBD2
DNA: TGTGCCAGCACCGGGACTAGCGGCTCCTACGAGCAGTACTTC
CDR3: CASTGTSGSYEQYF

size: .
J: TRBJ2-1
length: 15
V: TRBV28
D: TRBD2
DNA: TGTGCCAGCAAGTTTAGCGGGAGTAGGTCCAATGAGCAGTTCTTC
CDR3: CASKFSGSRSNEQFF

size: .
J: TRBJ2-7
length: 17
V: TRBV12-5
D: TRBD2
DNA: TGTGCTAGTGGTTACCGGAGACCGGGACTAGAAGCCTACGAGCAGTACTTC
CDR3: CASGYRRPGLEAYEQYF

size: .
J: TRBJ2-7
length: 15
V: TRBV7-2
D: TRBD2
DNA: TGTGCCAGCAGCTTTTGGAGCGGGGGAAACTACGAGCAGTACTTC
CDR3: CASSFWSGGNYEQYF

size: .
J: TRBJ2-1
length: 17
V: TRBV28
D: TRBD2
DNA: TGTGCCAGCAGTTCCCGGACTAGCGGGAGCTCCTACAATGAGCAGTTCTTC
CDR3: CASSSRTSGSSYNEQFF

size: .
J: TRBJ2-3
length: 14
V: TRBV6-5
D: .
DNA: TGTGCCAGCGTCGGACAGCCTAGCACAGATACGCAGTATTTT
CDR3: CASVGQPSTDTQYF

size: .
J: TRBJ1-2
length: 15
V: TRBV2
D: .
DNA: TGTGCCAGCAGTCCGAGCCTAGACAGGCGCTATGGCTACACCTTC
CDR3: CASSPSLDRRYGYTF

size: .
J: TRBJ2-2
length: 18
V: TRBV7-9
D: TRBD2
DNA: TGTGCCAGCAGCTTCCGGGGACTAGCGGGAGTTCGGACCGGGGAGCTGTTTTTT
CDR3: CASSFRGLAGVRTGELFF

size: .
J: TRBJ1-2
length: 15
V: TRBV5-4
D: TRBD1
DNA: TGTGCCAGCAGCTTGGCCCCAGGGGGCTTCTATGGCTACACCTTC
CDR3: CASSLAPGGFYGYTF

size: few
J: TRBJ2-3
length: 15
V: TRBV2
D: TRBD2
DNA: TGTGCCAGCAGTCAGACTAGCGGGAGCCCAGATACGCAGTATTTT
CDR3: CASSQTSGSPDTQYF

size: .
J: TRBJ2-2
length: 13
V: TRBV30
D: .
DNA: TGTGCCTGGAGTTCAGCGAACCCCGGGGAGCTGTTTTTT
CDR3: CAWSSANPGELFF

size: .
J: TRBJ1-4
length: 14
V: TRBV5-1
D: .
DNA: TGCGCCAGCAGCACAACAGGGCTTAATGAAAAACTGTTTTTT
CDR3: CASSTTGLNEKLFF

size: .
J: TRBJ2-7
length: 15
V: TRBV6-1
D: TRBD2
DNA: TGTGCCAGCAGTGAAAGGACTAGCGGGAGGGACGAGCAGTACTTC
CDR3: CASSERTSGRDEQYF

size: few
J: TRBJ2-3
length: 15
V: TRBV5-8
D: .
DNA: TGTGCCAGCAGCCGGGGGACGGCAAGCACAGATACGCAGTATTTT
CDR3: CASSRGTASTDTQYF

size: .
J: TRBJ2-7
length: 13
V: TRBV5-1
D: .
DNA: TGCGCCAGCAGCTCCTCTTTCCCCTACGAGCAGTACTTC
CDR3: CASSSSFPYEQYF